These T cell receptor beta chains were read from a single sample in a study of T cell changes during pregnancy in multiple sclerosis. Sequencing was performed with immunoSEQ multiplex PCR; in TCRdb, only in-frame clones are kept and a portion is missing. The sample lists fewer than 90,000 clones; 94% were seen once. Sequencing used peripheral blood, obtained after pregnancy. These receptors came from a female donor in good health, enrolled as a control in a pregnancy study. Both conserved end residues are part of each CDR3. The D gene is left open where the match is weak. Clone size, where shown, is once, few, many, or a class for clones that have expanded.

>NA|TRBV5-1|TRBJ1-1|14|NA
TGCGCCAGCAGCTTGGCCGAAAGGGGCACTGAAGCTTTCTTT
CASSLAERGTEAFF
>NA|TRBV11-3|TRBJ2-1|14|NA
TGTGCCAGCAGCCCCCGAGGCGGGCCGTATGAGCAGTTCTTC
CASSPRGGPYEQFF
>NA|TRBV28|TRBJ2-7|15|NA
TGTGCCAGCACCCCGACCGGGGGGCTTAGCTACGAGCAGTACTTC
CASTPTGGLSYEQYF
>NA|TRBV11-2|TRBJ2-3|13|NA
TGTGCCAGCAGCGTCCCGGACAGTTATACGCAGTATTTT
CASSVPDSYTQYF
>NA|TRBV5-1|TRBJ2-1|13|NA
TGCGCCAGCAGCCTATCAGGGACATCTGAGCAGTTCTTC
CASSLSGTSEQFF
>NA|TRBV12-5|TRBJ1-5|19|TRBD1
TGTGCTAGTGGTTTGGTACACGGAACCGGGACAGGAACGGGTCAGCCCCAGCATTTT
CASGLVHGTGTGTGQPQHF
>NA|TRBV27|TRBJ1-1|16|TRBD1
TGTGCCAGCAGTTTGACAGGGGGCCTTGGGGGGACTGAAGCTTTCTTT
CASSLTGGLGGTEAFF
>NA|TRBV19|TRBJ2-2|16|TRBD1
TGTGCCAGTAGTACCGGGGACAGGGGGCTTGGCGGGGAGCTGTTTTTT
CASSTGDRGLGGELFF
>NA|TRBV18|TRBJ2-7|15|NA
TGTGCCAGCTCATCAAGAGGCCCGGGATCGAGCGAGCAGTACTTC
CASSSRGPGSSEQYF
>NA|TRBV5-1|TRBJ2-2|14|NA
TGCGCCAGCAGTGCACAGCCGAACACCGGGGAGCTGTTTTTT
CASSAQPNTGELFF
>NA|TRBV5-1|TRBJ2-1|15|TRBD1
TGCGCCAGCAGCTTGGGGACAGGGGCGGGCGATGAGCAGTTCTTC
CASSLGTGAGDEQFF
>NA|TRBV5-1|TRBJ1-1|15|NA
TGCGCCAGCATCACCGGACCGGGGGTGAACACTGAAGCTTTCTTT
CASITGPGVNTEAFF
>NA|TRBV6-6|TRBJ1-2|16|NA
TGTGCCAGCAGGACTCAGTCCGGGACACGAACTATTTGGTACACCTTC
CASRTQSGTRTIWYTF
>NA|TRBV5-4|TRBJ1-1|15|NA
TGTGCCAGCAGGCCCGATCGTCTAGGGAACACTGAAGCTTTCTTT
CASRPDRLGNTEAFF
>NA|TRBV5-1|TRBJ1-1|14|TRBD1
TGCGCCAGCAGCTTTACAGGGGAGAACACTGAAGCTTTCTTT
CASSFTGENTEAFF
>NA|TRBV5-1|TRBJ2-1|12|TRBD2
TGCGCCAGCAGCTTCGCGGGAGAGGAGCAGTTCTTC
CASSFAGEEQFF
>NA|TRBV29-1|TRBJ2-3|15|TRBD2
TGCAGCCTACTGGGAGGGGAAGGGAGTACAGATACGCAGTATTTT
CSLLGGEGSTDTQYF
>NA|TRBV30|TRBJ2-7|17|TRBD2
TGTGCCTGGACCCGTAAGGAGGGACTAGCATTTACCTACGAGCAGTACTTC
CAWTRKEGLAFTYEQYF
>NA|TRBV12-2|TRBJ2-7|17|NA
TGTGCAAGTCGCTTAGATGGGACTAGCGGGACGGTCTACGAGCAGTACTTC
CASRLDGTSGTVYEQYF
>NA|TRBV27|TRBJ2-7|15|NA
TGTGCCAGCAGTTTCACCCCTAGTACTTCCTACGAGCAGTACTTC
CASSFTPSTSYEQYF
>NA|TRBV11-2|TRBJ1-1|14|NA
TGTGCCAGCAGCGAGGGAGGGATGAACACTGAAGCTTTCTTT
CASSEGGMNTEAFF
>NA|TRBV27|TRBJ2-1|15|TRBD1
TGTGCCAGCAGTTTAAACAGGGGAAAGGGCAATGAGCAGTTCTTC
CASSLNRGKGNEQFF
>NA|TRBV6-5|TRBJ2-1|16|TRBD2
TGTGCCAGCAGTTACGGCGCGGGAGGGCCTACCGATGAGCAGTTCTTC
CASSYGAGGPTDEQFF
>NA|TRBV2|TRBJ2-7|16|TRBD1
TGTGCCAGCACCCCGGGACAGGGGCCTAAGCCCTACGAGCAGTACTTC
CASTPGQGPKPYEQYF
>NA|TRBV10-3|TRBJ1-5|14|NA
TGTGCCATCAGTGAGTCGACAGAAAATCAGCCCCAGCATTTT
CAISESTENQPQHF
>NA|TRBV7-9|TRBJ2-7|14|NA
TGTGCCAGCAGCTTTAGGACTGGTAGCCACGAGCAGTACTTC
CASSFRTGSHEQYF
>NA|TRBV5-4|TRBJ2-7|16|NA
TGTGCCAGCAGCCCAAAGAGGAAGGACAGTCCCTACGAGCAGTACTTC
CASSPKRKDSPYEQYF
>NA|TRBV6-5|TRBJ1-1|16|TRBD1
TGTGCCAGCAGTTACCTACGGACAGGCCCGAACACTGAAGCTTTCTTT
CASSYLRTGPNTEAFF
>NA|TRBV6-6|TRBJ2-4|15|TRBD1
TGTGCCAGCAGCAAACAGGGGGGCGCCAAAAACATTCAGTACTTC
CASSKQGGAKNIQYF
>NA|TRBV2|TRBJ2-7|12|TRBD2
TGTGCCAGCAGTGGGACTAGCATTGAGCAGTACTTC
CASSGTSIEQYF
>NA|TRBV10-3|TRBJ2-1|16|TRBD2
TGTGCCATCAGTGAGTCACGGCTAGCGGGATCGAATGAGCAGTTCTTC
CAISESRLAGSNEQFF
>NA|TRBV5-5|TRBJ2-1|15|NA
TGTGCCAGCAGCGATGACTACCTCGGGTACAATGAGCAGTTCTTC
CASSDDYLGYNEQFF
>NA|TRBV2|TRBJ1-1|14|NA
TGTGCCACCCTCCGCGGGGGCCTTAACACTGAAGCTTTCTTT
CATLRGGLNTEAFF
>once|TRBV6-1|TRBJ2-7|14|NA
TGTGCCAGCGCCCTTAGCGGAAGCCTCTCCGAGCAGTACTTC
CASALSGSLSEQYF
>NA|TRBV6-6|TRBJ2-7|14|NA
TGTGCCAGCAGTTACCACGGGGGGCAGGGCGAGCAGTACTTC
CASSYHGGQGEQYF
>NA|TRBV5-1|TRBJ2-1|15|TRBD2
TGCGCCAGCAGCAAACTAGCGGGGGTGGCAAATGAGCAGTTCTTC
CASSKLAGVANEQFF
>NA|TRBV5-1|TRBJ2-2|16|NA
TGCGCCAGCAGCTTAGATGGGGGGGCCTACACCGGGGAGCTGTTTTTT
CASSLDGGAYTGELFF
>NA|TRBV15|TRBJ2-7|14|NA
TGTGCCACCAGCACTGGGGGCCCCTCCTACGAGCAGTACTTC
CATSTGGPSYEQYF
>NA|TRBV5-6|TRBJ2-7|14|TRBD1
TGTGCCAGCAGCCAGGATAGGGGGCCCTACGAGCAGTACTTC
CASSQDRGPYEQYF
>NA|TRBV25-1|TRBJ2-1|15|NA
TGTGCCAGCAGTGAGGGGGGGACAGGCCTCAATGAGCAGTTCTTC
CASSEGGTGLNEQFF
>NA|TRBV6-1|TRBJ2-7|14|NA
TGTGCCAGCAGTAGCGGGCCCGACTCCTACGAGCAGTACTTC
CASSSGPDSYEQYF